This T cell receptor (beta chain) was obtained from a study of cytomegalovirus exposure and HLA in healthy donors. PCR involved 60 Vbeta and 13 Jbeta primers. TCRdb's table, derived via immunoSEQ multiplex PCR, lists solely in-frame clones and lacks some. The profile covers about 110,000 clones, with 86% appearing a single time and approximately 1.8% taken by the ten largest. The ends lost 0 bases at V and 4 bases at J; junction bases unmatched: 9. The CDR3 consists of 15 residues. The germline CDR1 and CDR2 sequences are SQVTM and ANQGSEA. The J gene is TRBJ2-7, the V gene TRBV29-1; 7 bases line up with TRBD2. The clonotype was recovered from a man aged 35 to 55 in good health and CMV-seronegative. Sequencing used PBMCs. In nucleotides, the CDR3 is TGCAGCGTTGAAGACCCCCGGGGGGAGAGTTACGAGCAGTACTTC. Amino acid sequence: CSVEDPRGESYEQYF.